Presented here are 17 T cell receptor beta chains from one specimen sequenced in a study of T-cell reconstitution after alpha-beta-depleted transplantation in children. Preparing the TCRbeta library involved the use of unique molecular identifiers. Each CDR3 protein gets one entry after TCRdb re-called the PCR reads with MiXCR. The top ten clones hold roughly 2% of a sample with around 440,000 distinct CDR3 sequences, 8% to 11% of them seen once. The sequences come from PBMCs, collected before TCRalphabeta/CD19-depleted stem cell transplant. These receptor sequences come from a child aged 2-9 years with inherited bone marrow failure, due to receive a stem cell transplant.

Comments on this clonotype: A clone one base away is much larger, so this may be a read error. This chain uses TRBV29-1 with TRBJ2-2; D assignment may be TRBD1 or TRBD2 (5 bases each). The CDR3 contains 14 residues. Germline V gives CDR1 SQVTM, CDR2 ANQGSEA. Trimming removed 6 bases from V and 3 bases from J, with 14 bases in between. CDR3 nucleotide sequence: TGCAGCGTCCTAGGGACCGTATACACCGGGGAGCTGTTTTTT. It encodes CSVLGTVYTGELFF.

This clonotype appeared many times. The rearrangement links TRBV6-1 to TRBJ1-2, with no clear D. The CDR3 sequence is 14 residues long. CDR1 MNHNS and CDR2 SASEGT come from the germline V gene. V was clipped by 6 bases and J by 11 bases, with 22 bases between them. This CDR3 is CASRDWTGTGRYTF. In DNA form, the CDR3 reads TGTGCCAGCAGGGACTGGACCGGAACGGGAAGGTACACCTTC.

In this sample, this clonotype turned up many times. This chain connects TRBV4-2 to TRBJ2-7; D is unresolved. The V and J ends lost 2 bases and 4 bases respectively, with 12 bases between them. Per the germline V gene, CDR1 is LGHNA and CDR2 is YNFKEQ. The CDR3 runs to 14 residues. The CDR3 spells CASSQNMLPYEQYF. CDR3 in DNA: TGTGCCAGCAGCCAAAACATGCTGCCATACGAGCAGTACTTC.

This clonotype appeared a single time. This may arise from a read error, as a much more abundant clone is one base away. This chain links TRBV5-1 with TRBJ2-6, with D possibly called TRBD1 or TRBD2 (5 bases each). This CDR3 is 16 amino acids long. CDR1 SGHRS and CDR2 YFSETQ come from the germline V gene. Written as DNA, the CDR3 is TGCACCAGCAGCTTCCCCAGGGAGTCTGGGGCCAACGTCCTGACTTTC. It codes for CTSSFPRESGANVLTF.

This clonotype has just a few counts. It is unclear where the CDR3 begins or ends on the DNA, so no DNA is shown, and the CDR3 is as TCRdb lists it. The CDR3 spells CASSTSGTLGMNEQFF. This chain joins TRBV7-8 and TRBJ2-1; the table gives TRBD2 as D, unverified against the DNA. Per germline, CDR1 SGHVS and CDR2 FQNEAQ. Counting both end residues, the CDR3 totals 16 amino acids.

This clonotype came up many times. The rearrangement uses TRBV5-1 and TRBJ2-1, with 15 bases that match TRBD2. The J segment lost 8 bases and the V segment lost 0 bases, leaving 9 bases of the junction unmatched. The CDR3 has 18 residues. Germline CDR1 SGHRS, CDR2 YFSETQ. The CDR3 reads CASSLGTGTSGRNHEQFF. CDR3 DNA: TGCGCCAGCAGCTTGGGGACCGGGACTAGCGGGAGGAACCATGAGCAGTTCTTC.

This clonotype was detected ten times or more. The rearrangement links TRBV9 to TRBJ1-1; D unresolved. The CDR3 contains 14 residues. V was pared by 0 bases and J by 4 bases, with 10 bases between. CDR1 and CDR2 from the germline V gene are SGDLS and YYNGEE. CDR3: CASSVEELGTEAFF. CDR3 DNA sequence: TGTGCCAGCAGCGTAGAGGAGTTGGGCACTGAAGCTTTCTTT.

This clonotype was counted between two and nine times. CDR3 sequence (DNA): TGTGCCAGCAGCCTTACCCCAGAGAACTATGGCTACACCTTC. Encoded protein: CASSLTPENYGYTF. The chain has TRBV5-5 and TRBJ1-2; D is unclear. CDR3 length: 14 residues. V lost 4 bases and J lost 2, with 12 bases in between. The germline V gene has CDR1 SGHKS and CDR2 YYEKEE (reference sequence).

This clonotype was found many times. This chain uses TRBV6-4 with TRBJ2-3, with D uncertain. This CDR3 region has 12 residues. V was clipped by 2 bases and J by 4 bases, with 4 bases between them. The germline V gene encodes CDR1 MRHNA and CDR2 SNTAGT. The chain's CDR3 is CASSDPSDTQYF. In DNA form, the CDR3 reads TGTGCCAGCAGTGACCCGTCAGATACGCAGTATTTT.

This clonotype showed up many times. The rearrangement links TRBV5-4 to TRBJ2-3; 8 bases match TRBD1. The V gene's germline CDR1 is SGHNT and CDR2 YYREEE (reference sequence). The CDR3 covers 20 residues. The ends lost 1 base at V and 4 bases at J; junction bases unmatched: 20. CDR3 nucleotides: TGTGCCAGCAGCTTGCCCGGCGGACAGGGTCTGAGTACCCGGCCAGATACGCAGTATTTT. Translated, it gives CASSLPGGQGLSTRPDTQYF.

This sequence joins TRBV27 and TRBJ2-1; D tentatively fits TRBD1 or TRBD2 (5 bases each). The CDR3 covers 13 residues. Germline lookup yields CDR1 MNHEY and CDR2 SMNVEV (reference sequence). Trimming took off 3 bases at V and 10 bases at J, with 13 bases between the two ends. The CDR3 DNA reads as TGTGCCAGCAGTTTTCTGGGACGGAGGGAGCAGTTCTTC. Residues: CASSFLGRREQFF.

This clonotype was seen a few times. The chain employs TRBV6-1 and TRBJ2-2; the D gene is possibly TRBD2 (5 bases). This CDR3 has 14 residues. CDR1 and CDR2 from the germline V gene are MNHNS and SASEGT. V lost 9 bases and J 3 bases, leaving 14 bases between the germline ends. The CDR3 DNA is TGTGCCAGTGGGTCTAGCAGTTACACCGGGGAGCTGTTTTTT. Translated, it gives CASGSSSYTGELFF.

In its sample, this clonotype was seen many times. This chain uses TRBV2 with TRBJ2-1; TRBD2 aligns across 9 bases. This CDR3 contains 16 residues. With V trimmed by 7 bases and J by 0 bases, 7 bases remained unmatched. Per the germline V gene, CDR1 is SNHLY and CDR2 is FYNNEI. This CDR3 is CASKQLAGSSYNEQFF. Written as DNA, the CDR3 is TGTGCCAGCAAGCAACTAGCGGGTAGCTCCTACAATGAGCAGTTCTTC.

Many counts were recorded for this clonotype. Written as DNA, the CDR3 is TGCGCCAGCAGCCATGGCGATGGCGGGGCCAATGAGCAGTTCTTC. Its protein is CASSHGDGGANEQFF. The J gene is TRBJ2-1, the V gene TRBV4-1; TRBD2 is a possible D gene (6 bases). The CDR3 is 15 amino acids. Germline V gene lookup returns CDR1 MGHRA and CDR2 YSYEKL. V lost 3 bases and J lost 6, with 15 bases in between.

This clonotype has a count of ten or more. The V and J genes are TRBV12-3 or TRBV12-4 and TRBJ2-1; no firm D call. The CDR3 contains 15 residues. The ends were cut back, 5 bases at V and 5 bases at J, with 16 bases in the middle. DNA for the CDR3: TGTGCCAGCAGTAGTTGGATATCGATCCACAATGAGCAGTTCTTC. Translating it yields CASSSWISIHNEQFF.

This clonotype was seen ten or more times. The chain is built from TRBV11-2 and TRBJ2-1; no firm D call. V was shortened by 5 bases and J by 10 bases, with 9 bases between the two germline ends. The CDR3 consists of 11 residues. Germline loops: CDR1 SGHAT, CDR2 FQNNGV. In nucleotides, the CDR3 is TGTGCCAGCAGCCTCTACCCCGAGCAGTTCTTC. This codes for CASSLYPEQFF.

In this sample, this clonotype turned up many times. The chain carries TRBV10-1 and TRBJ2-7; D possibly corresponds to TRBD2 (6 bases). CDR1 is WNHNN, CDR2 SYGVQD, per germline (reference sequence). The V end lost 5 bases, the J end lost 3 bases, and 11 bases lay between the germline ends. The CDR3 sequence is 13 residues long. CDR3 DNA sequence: TGCGCCAGCAGTCCGGACTACCTCTACGAGCAGTACTTC. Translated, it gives CASSPDYLYEQYF.